This T cell receptor (beta chain) was profiled in a study of blood T cell repertoires in COVID-19. Study details: There were acute and convalescent COVID-19 samples, and they came from the United States, Italy and Spain. Sample material is recorded as cDNA or gDNA derived from T cells, B-cell-depleted T cells, or PBMCs.

CDR3 size: 15 residues. Germline values: CDR1 MNHEY, CDR2 SVGAGI. V was pared by 5 bases and J by 7 bases, with 18 bases between. Authors' processing steps: Estimation of nucleated cell counts relied on the amplification of reference gene primers. TCRdb's copy holds only in-frame clones and misses some; the assay was immunoSEQ multiplex PCR. From that table come the V and J calls and clone size; the DNA was used to work out D and trimming. The table lists roughly 150,000 clones, about four fifths of them singletons, with about 10% in the top ten. Sequencing was performed on peripheral blood. The chain combines TRBV6-5 with TRBJ2-1, with a possible D match to TRBD2 (6 bases). The clonotype originates from a man aged 60 to 69 with active or convalescent COVID-19. The CDR3 nucleotides are TGTGCCAGCAGTCCTACCGGGACTGGGAGGAATGAGCAGTTCTTC. The encoded protein is CASSPTGTGRNEQFF.